Listed below are T cell receptor beta chains from one sample, sequenced in a study of cytomegalovirus exposure and HLA in healthy donors. Clones were read by immunoSEQ multiplex PCR, and TCRdb kept only the in-frame ones, dropping some. The data contain 150,000 to 200,000 clones, roughly 87% of them seen just once; the ten biggest clones take up more than 0.2%. Sequencing was performed on PBMCs. These receptors were obtained from a girl in the first two years of life in good health and CMV-seronegative. CDR3s include the opening cysteine and the closing phenylalanine or tryptophan. The D gene is left open where the match is weak. Rows may omit the clone size; those that give it use once, few, many or a size class.

>15|TRBJ2-2|-|TRBV5-6|-
CASSFNRGGTGELFF
TGTGCCAGCAGCTTCAACAGGGGAGGAACCGGGGAGCTGTTTTTT
>13|TRBJ2-7|-|TRBV5-1|-
CASSRDTAYEQYF
TGCGCCAGCAGTCGGGACACAGCCTACGAGCAGTACTTC
>14|TRBJ2-7|TRBD1|TRBV15|-
CATSPDRVTYEQYF
TGTGCCACCAGTCCGGACAGGGTGACCTACGAGCAGTACTTC
>15|TRBJ2-5|-|TRBV5-8|-
CASSLAWSRRETQYF
TGTGCCAGCAGCTTGGCCTGGTCTAGAAGGGAGACCCAGTACTTC
>14|TRBJ2-5|-|TRBV7-2|-
CASTQGWGPETQYF
TGTGCCAGCACCCAAGGGTGGGGGCCAGAGACCCAGTACTTC
>17|TRBJ2-1|TRBD2|TRBV15|-
CATSGTSGSIVYNEQFF
TGTGCCACCAGCGGGACTAGCGGGAGTATCGTCTACAATGAGCAGTTCTTC
>12|TRBJ2-7|TRBD2|TRBV2|-
CASSGSSYEQYF
TGTGCCTCTAGCGGGAGCTCCTACGAGCAGTACTTC
>16|TRBJ1-6|TRBD1|TRBV7-9|-
CASSSPFGQGNSPLHF
TGTGCCAGCAGCTCCCCCTTTGGACAGGGGAATTCACCCCTCCACTTT
>16|TRBJ2-3|TRBD2|TRBV6-1|-
CASSGVGRGGRNTQYF
TGTGCCAGCAGTGGGGTTGGGCGGGGGGGCCGAAATACGCAGTATTTT
>12|TRBJ2-1|-|TRBV5-1|-
CASSLETTEQFF
TGCGCCAGCAGCTTGGAAACTACCGAGCAGTTCTTC
>13|TRBJ2-7|-|TRBV5-6|-
CASSLTSSYEQYF
TGTGCCAGCAGCTTGACGAGCTCCTACGAGCAGTACTTC
>15|TRBJ1-5|TRBD1|TRBV18|-
CASSQGQGSNQPQHF
TGTGCCAGCTCACAGGGACAGGGTAGCAATCAGCCCCAGCATTTT
>16|TRBJ2-3|-|TRBV4-1|-
CASSQRLPSSTDTQYF
TGCGCCAGCAGCCAACGACTCCCGAGTAGCACAGATACGCAGTATTTT
>13|TRBJ1-1|TRBD1|TRBV5-6|-
CASSGTENTEAFF
TGTGCCAGCAGCGGGACAGAGAACACTGAAGCTTTCTTT
>13|TRBJ1-4|-|TRBV7-9|-
CASSLLSNEKLFF
TGTGCCAGCAGCTTACTTTCTAATGAAAAACTGTTTTTT
>19|TRBJ2-2|TRBD2|TRBV6-1|-
CASSEVFLGLAATTGELFF
TGTGCCAGCAGTGAGGTATTCTTGGGACTAGCAGCCACCACCGGGGAGCTGTTTTTT
>18|TRBJ1-5|-|TRBV5-4|-
CASSWGVEWALLDQPQHF
TGTGCCAGCAGCTGGGGGGTGGAGTGGGCACTACTGGATCAGCCCCAGCATTTT
>15|TRBJ2-1|TRBD1|TRBV15|-
CATTPGGQGTNEQFF
TGTGCCACCACCCCAGGCGGACAGGGAACGAATGAGCAGTTCTTC
>14|TRBJ2-5|-|TRBV30|-
CAWSVLAEQETQYF
TGTGCCTGGAGTGTATTAGCGGAACAAGAGACCCAGTACTTC
>15|TRBJ2-1|TRBD2|TRBV18|-
CASSLGTSGRNEQFF
TGTGCCAGCTCATTAGGGACTAGCGGGAGGAATGAGCAGTTCTTC
>12|TRBJ2-5|-|TRBV29-1|-
CSVVLQGETQYF
TGCAGCGTTGTCCTACAGGGAGAGACCCAGTACTTC
>11|TRBJ2-1|-|TRBV4-1|once
CASAIPGEQFF
TGCGCCAGCGCGATTCCCGGTGAGCAGTTCTTC
>15|TRBJ2-1|TRBD2|TRBV5-4|-
CASSFSGGPNNEQFF
TGTGCCAGCAGCTTTAGCGGGGGGCCGAACAATGAGCAGTTCTTC
>14|TRBJ2-1|-|TRBV13|-
CASSLGTAYNEQFF
TGTGCCAGCAGCTTAGGGACAGCATACAATGAGCAGTTCTTC
>14|TRBJ1-1|TRBD1|TRBV15|-
CATSRRQGGTEAFF
TGTGCCACCAGCCGGCGACAGGGGGGCACTGAAGCTTTCTTT
>17|TRBJ2-1|TRBD2|TRBV19|-
CASSGLAGGVAYNEQFF
TGTGCCAGTAGTGGCCTAGCGGGAGGGGTAGCCTACAATGAGCAGTTCTTC
>11|TRBJ1-1|-|TRBV30|-
CAWSQLTEAFF
TGTGCCTGGAGTCAACTGACTGAAGCTTTCTTT
>13|TRBJ2-3|TRBD2|TRBV25-1|-
CASSELSGLAGVF
TGTGCCAGCAGTGAATTGTCGGGACTAGCGGGAGTGTTT
>18|TRBJ1-2|-|TRBV4-1|once
CASSQEPHDRARPYGYTF
TGCGCCAGCAGCCAAGAGCCCCATGACAGAGCCCGCCCCTATGGCTACACCTTC